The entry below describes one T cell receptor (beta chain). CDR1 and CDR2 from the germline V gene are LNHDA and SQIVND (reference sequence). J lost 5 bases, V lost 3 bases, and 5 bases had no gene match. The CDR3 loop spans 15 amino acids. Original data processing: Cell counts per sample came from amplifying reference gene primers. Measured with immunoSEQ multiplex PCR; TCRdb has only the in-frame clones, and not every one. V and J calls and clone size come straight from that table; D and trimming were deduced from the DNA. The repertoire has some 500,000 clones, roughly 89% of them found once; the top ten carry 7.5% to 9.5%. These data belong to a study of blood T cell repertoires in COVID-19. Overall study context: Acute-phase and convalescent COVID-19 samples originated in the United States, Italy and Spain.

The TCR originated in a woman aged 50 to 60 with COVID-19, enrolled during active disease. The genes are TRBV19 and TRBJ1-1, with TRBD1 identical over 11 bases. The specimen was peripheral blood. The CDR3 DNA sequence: TGTGCCAGTAGTATGGGGGACAGGGGGGGAACTGAAGCTTTCTTT. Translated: CASSMGDRGGTEAFF.